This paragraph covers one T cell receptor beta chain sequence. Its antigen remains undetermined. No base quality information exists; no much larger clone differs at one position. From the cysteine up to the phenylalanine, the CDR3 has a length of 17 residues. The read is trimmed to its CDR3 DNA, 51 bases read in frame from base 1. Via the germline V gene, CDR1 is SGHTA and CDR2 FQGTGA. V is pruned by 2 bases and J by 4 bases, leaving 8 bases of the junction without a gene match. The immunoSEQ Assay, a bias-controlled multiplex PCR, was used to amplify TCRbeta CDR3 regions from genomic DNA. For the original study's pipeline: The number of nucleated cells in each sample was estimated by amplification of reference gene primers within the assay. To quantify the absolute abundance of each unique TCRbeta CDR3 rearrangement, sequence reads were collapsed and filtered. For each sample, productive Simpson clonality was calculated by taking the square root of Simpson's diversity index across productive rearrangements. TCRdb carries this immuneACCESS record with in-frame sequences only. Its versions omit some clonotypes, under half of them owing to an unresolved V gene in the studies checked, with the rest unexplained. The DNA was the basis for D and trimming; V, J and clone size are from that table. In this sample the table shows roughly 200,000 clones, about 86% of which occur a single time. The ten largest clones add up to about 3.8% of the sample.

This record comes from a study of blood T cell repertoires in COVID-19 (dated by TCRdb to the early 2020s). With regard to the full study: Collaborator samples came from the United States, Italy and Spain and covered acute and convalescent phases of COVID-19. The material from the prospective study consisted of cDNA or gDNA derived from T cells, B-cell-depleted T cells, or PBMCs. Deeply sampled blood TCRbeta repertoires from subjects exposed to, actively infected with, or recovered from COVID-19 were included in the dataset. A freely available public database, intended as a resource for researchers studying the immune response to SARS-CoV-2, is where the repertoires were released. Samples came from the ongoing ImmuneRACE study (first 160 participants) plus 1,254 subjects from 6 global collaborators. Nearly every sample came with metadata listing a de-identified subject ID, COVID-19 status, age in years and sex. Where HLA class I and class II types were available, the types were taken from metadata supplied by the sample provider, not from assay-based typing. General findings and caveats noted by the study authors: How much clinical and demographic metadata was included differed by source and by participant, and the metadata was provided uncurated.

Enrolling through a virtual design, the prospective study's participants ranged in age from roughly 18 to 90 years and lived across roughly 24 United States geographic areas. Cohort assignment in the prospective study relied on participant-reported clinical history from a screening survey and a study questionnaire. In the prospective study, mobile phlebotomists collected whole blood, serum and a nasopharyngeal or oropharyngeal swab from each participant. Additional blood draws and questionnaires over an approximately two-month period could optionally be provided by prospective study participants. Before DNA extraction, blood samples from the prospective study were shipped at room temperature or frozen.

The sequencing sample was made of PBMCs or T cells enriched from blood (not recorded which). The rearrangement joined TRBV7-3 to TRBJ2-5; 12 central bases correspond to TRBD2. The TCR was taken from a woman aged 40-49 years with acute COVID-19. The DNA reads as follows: TGTGCCAGCAGCTTATCTAGCGGGAGGGCCGGGGGAGAGACCCAGTACTTC. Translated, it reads CASSLSSGRAGGETQYF.